This T cell receptor (beta chain) was observed in a study of CD8 T cells in ankylosing spondylitis. The V segment lost 4 bases and the J segment 5 bases; nucleotides outside the gene matches: 10. This CDR3 has 15 amino acids. Germline CDR1 and CDR2: MGHRA and YSYEKL. Study-level points and caveats: What appeared characteristic of ankylosing spondylitis blood was a TCR beta motif of fewer than ten highly homologous variants. As for the disease-linked clones, they showed a CD8+ phenotype and occurred at relatively low frequencies in peripheral blood.

One entry per CDR3 protein, called by TCRdb with MiXCR from the 5' RACE reads. Among fewer than 450,000 distinct CDR3 sequences listed, 17% were seen once. For this clonotype: Its antigen is still unknown.

The receptor comes from a male donor with ankylosing spondylitis. The rearrangement links TRBV4-1 to TRBJ1-2, with TRBD1 matching 7 bases. The sequencing sample was made of blood, either unsorted or a sorted T cell fraction (not recorded which). The CDR3 nucleotides read TGCGCCAGCAGCCTGGGGACAGCGCCCCTGTATGGCTACACCTTC. Translating gives CASSLGTAPLYGYTF.